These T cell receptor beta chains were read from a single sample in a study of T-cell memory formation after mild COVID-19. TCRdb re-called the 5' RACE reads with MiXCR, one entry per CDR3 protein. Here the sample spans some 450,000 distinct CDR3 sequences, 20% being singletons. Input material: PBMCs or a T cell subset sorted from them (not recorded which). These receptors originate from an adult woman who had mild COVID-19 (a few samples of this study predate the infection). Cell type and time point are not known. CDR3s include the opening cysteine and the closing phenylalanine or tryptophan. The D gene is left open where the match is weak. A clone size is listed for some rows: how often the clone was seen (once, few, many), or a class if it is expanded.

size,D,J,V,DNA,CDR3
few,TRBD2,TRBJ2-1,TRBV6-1,TGTGCCAGCAGTGAACTCATAGCGGGGGGGAGCAAGTTTGAGCAGTTCTTC,CASSELIAGGSKFEQFF
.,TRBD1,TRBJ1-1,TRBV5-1,TGCGCCAGCAGCTTGACCCGACAGGGAGATGGCACTGAAGCTTTCTTT,CASSLTRQGDGTEAFF
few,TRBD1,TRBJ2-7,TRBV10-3,TGTGCCATAGGACAGGGCCCCTACGAGCAGTACTTC,CAIGQGPYEQYF
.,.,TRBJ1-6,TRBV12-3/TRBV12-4,TGTGCCAGCAAGCTCATGGGGGTCTCACCCCTCCACTTT,CASKLMGVSPLHF
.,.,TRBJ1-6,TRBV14,TGTGCCAGCAGCCTTGGCGCGAATTCACCCCTCCACTTT,CASSLGANSPLHF
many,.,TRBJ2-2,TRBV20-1,TGCAGTGCTAGGAGGGAGGGGGCGACCACCGGGGAGCTGTTTTTT,CSARREGATTGELFF
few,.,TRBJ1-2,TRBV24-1,TGTGCCACCAGTGAGACCGGCTATGGCTACACCTTC,CATSETGYGYTF
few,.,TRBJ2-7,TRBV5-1,TGCGCCAGCAGCTTGTCGGGGACTGACTACGAGCAGTACTTC,CASSLSGTDYEQYF
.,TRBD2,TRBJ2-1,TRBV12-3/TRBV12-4,TGTGCCAGCAGGCGGGAGTACAATGGTGAGCAGTTCTTC,CASRREYNGEQFF
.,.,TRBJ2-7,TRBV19,TGTGCCAGTAGTATTACGAGACTACCACGGAACGAGCAGTACTTC,CASSITRLPRNEQYF
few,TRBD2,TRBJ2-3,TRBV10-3,TGTGCCACCAGGGGACCCGGGGCAGCGGGAGAAGGCGATACGCAGTATTTT,CATRGPGAAGEGDTQYF
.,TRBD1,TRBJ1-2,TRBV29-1,TGCAGCGTTGTAATACAGGGGGGGGATGGCTACACCTTC,CSVVIQGGDGYTF
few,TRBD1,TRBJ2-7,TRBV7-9,TGTGCCAGCAGCTTAGCAGATTCCGGACAGGGATTGTACGAGCAGTACTTC,CASSLADSGQGLYEQYF
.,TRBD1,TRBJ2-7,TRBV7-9,TGTGCCAGCTGGAGTGGGACAGGGAGAACGGACGAGCAGTACTTC,CASWSGTGRTDEQYF
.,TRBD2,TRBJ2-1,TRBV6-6,TGTGCCAGCAGTTACGAGCTAGCGGGGGTTGAGCAGTTCTTC,CASSYELAGVEQFF
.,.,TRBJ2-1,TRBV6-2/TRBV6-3,TGTGCCAGCAGAGAAGAATACAATGAGCAGTTCTTC,CASREEYNEQFF
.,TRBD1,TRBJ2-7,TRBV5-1,TGCGCCAGCAGCTTGGTTGTCAGGGGGAGCGGCGAGCAGTACTTC,CASSLVVRGSGEQYF
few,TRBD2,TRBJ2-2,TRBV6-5,TGTGCCAGCAAACGGACTAGCGGGACAACCGGGGAGCTGTTTTTT,CASKRTSGTTGELFF
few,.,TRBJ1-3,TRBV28,TGTGCCAGCAGTTTGTCGGTAGGGTCTGGAAACACCATATATTTT,CASSLSVGSGNTIYF
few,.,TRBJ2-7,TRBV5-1,TGCGCCAGCAGCTTGGGTTCACAGGTCTACGAGCAGTACTTC,CASSLGSQVYEQYF
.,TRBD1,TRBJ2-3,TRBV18,TGTGCCAGCTCACCACGTCGGGACAGGGTTGCAGATACGCAGTATTTT,CASSPRRDRVADTQYF
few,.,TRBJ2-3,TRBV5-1,TGCGCCAGCAGCTCTGGGGCCTCCAGCACAGATACGCAGTATTTT,CASSSGASSTDTQYF
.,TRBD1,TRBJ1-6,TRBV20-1,TGCAGTGCTAGTTACAGGGGCCGAAATTCACCCCTCCACTTT,CSASYRGRNSPLHF
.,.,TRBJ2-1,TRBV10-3,TGTGCCATCAGTGAGTCGAAGGCTCCGAGCTCCTACAATGAGCAGTTCTTC,CAISESKAPSSYNEQFF
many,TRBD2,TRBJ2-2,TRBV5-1,TGCGCCAGCAGCCCTCGACTAGCGGGAGCGACCGGGGAGCTGTTTTTT,CASSPRLAGATGELFF
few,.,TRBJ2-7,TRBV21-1,TGTGCCAGCAGCAAAGTGGCCCGGCGTCTCGCCTTCTACGAGCAGTACTTC,CASSKVARRLAFYEQYF
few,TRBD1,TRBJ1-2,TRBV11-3,TGTGCCAGCAGCGTATACTCCGGGACAGGGGACGGCTACACCTTC,CASSVYSGTGDGYTF
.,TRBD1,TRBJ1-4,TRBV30,TGTGCCTGGAGTGTACTGGGGACAGGGGAGGAAAAACTGTTTTTT,CAWSVLGTGEEKLFF
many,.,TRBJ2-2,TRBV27,TGTGCCAGCAGCAAAACCCTGATCGGACAGTTGAACACCGGGGAGCTGTTTTTT,CASSKTLIGQLNTGELFF
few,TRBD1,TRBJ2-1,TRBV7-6,TGTGCCAGCAGATCATTCGGGACAGGGGTGGGTGAGCAGTTCTTC,CASRSFGTGVGEQFF
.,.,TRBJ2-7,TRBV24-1,TGTGCCACCAGTGAACAGAACGCCTACGAGCAGTACTTC,CATSEQNAYEQYF
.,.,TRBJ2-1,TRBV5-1,TGCGCCAGCAGCTTGGCGGGGGGCCTTACTGATGAGCAGTTCTTC,CASSLAGGLTDEQFF